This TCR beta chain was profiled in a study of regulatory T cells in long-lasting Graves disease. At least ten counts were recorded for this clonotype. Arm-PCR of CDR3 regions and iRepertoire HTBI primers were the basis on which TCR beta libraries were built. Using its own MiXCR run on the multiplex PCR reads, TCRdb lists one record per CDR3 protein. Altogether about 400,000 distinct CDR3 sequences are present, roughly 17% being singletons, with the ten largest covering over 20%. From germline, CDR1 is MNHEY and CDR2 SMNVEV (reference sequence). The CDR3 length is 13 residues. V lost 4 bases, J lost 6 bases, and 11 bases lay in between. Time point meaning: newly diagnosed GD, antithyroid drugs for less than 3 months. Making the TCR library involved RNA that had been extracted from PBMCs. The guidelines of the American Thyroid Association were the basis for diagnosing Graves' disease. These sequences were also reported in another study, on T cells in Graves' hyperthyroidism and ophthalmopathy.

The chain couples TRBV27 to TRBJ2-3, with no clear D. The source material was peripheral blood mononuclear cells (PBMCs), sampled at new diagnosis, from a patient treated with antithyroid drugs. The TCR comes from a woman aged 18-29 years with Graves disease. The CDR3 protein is CASSSRFVDTQYF. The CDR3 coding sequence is TGTGCCAGCAGTTCCCGGTTTGTGGATACGCAGTATTTT.